Following are 20 T cell receptor beta chains from one sample sequenced in a study of blood T cell repertoires in COVID-19. The assay was immunoSEQ multiplex PCR, and TCRdb's table has in-frame clones only and misses some. This sample yields nearly 200,000 clones, of which more than 70% are seen a single time; 5.5% to 7% belongs to the top ten. Sequencing used peripheral blood. These TCRs come from a woman in her forties who had recovered from COVID-19.

The rearrangement links TRBV11-3 to TRBJ2-1; unclear D gene. Deletions cut 1 base from V and 5 bases from J, with 9 bases between. This CDR3 region has 14 residues. Per the germline V gene, CDR1 is SGHNT and CDR2 is YENEEA. The DNA for the CDR3 is TGTGCCAGCAGCTTAGCCTGGCAAAACAATGAGCAGTTCTTC. It translates to CASSLAWQNNEQFF.

This sequence joins TRBV19 and TRBJ1-2, with no clear D. V was trimmed by 5 bases and J by 3 bases, leaving 16 bases between them. This CDR3 comprises 15 residues. The V gene's germline CDR1 is LNHDA and CDR2 SQIVND (reference sequence). The CDR3: CASSSPNYRDYGYTF. DNA for the CDR3: TGTGCCAGTAGTTCGCCCAATTATCGGGACTATGGCTACACCTTC.

The rearrangement links TRBV18 to TRBJ2-3, with a possible D match to TRBD1 (5 bases). The CDR3 covers 16 residues. The V end was cut by 0 bases, the J end by 4 bases, with 14 bases between. Per germline, CDR1 KGHSH and CDR2 LQKENI. In nucleotides, the CDR3 is TGTGCCAGCTCACCACCATCAGGGTCCAATTCAGATACGCAGTATTTT. This codes for CASSPPSGSNSDTQYF.

V usage is TRBV7-8 and J usage is TRBJ2-1; D possibly corresponds to TRBD1 (5 bases). The CDR3 consists of 13 residues. Germline CDR1 is SGHVS and CDR2 is FQNEAQ. Trimming took 1 base from V and 5 from J, leaving 6 bases between them. CDR3 residues: CASSLVGHNEQFF. CDR3 in DNA: TGTGCCAGCAGCTTAGTGGGGCACAATGAGCAGTTCTTC.

This chain links TRBV27 with TRBJ1-2; 8 bases agree with TRBD1. Losses at the gene ends were 6 bases for V and 8 bases for J; bases not matched to a gene: 14. CDR3 length: 15 amino acids. The germline CDR1 and CDR2 sequences are MNHEY and SMNVEV (reference sequence). The CDR3 DNA reads TGTGCCAGCAGCCGCGGGACAGGTTCTATCCCCGGCTACACCTTC. Its protein is CASSRGTGSIPGYTF.

The chain uses TRBV9 and TRBJ1-5, with D hard to call. This CDR3 is built from 15 residues. Trimming pared 0 bases from V and 0 bases from J, leaving 7 bases between. CDR1 SGDLS and CDR2 YYNGEE come from the germline V gene. The CDR3 DNA sequence: TGTGCCAGCAGCGTAGGGCATTATAGCAATCAGCCCCAGCATTTT. Translating gives CASSVGHYSNQPQHF.

The table lists this clone with a few counts. J is TRBJ1-5 and V is TRBV7-9; D may be TRBD1 (6 bases). This CDR3 region has 13 residues. CDR1 and CDR2 (germline): SEHNR, FQNEAQ (reference sequence). Trimming removed 5 bases at V and 8 bases at J, with 13 bases between. The CDR3 region has the DNA TGTGCCAGCAGCCATAGGGGGTTGGAGCCCCAGCATTTT. Protein sequence: CASSHRGLEPQHF.

The chain combines TRBV30 with TRBJ2-7, with TRBD2 identical over 12 bases. Trimming at V came to 5 bases and at J to 5 bases, leaving 7 bases not matched to a gene. The germline V gene encodes CDR1 GTSNPN and CDR2 SVGIG (reference sequence). The CDR3 loop spans 14 amino acids. The CDR3 coding sequence is TGTGCCTGGGCCACGGGACTAGCGGGCAACGAGCAGTACTTC. Residues: CAWATGLAGNEQYF.

The chain couples TRBV28 to TRBJ1-5; D not resolved. V lost 7 bases and J 5 bases, leaving 12 bases between the germline ends. In germline, CDR1 is MDHEN, CDR2 SYDVKM. The length of the CDR3 is 13 residues. The CDR3 coding sequence is TGTGCCAGCATTACGAACCAGGATCAGCCCCAGCATTTT. This translates into CASITNQDQPQHF.

J is TRBJ2-1 and V is TRBV7-7; D is possibly TRBD1 (6 bases). V dropped 5 bases and J dropped 8 bases, with 19 bases sitting between them. The V gene's germline CDR1 is SSHAT and CDR2 FNYEAQ (reference sequence). This CDR3 comprises 15 residues. The CDR3 is CASSLQGGDYDEQFF. In DNA, the CDR3 is TGTGCCAGCAGCCTACAGGGTGGCGATTACGATGAGCAGTTCTTC.

The rearrangement links TRBV5-4 to TRBJ2-7, with 9 bases fitting TRBD2. V was clipped by 4 bases and J by 0 bases; unmatched bases: 11. The germline V gene has CDR1 SGHNT and CDR2 YYREEE (reference sequence). The CDR3 runs 17 residues. The CDR3 loop reads CASSPSPSSGTSYEQYF. CDR3 coding DNA: TGTGCCAGCAGCCCCAGCCCTTCTAGCGGGACCTCCTACGAGCAGTACTTC. The full variable domain, in which reference TRBV5-4 and TRBJ2-7 provide the parts outside the CDR3, is ETGVTQSPTHLIKTRGQQVTLRCSSQSGHNTVSWYQQALGQGPQFIFQYYREEENGRGNFPPRFSGLQFPNYSSELNVNALELDDSALYLCASSPSPSSGTSYEQYFGPGTRLTVT.

This clone was detected only once. This rearrangement joins TRBV29-1 to TRBJ2-5; 8 bases are a match to TRBD1. The CDR3 runs 12 residues. CDR1 SQVTM and CDR2 ANQGSEA come from the germline V gene. Trimming took 5 bases from V and 4 from J; bases not matched to a gene: 3. The CDR3 nucleotides read TGCAGCGTTACGGACAGGGTAGAGACCCAGTACTTC. It translates to CSVTDRVETQYF.

This clone was observed once. This chain uses TRBV24-1 with TRBJ2-3; 8 nucleotides agree with TRBD2. CDR1 and CDR2 from the germline V gene are KGHDR and SFDVKD. The V and J ends lost 4 bases and 0 bases, in that order; junction bases with no gene match: 5. The CDR3 extends over 16 amino acids. The DNA for the CDR3 is TGTGCCACCAGTGAGCATAGCGGGACTAGCACAGATACGCAGTATTTT. It is translated as CATSEHSGTSTDTQYF.

This chain links TRBV10-3 with TRBJ2-6, with TRBD2 matching 7 bases. Germline-derived CDR1 and CDR2 are ENHRY and SYGVKD. The ends lost 11 bases at V and 4 bases at J; junction bases unmatched: 17. This CDR3 region has 17 residues. CDR3 DNA sequence: TGTGCCGCCACGGGAGGCCGGCAGGGAACCGGGGCCAACGTCCTGACTTTC. The encoded protein is CAATGGRQGTGANVLTF.

V usage is TRBV18 and J usage is TRBJ1-6; D unclear. Germline-derived CDR1 and CDR2 are KGHSH and LQKENI. CDR3 size: 16 residues. The ends were cut back, 1 base at V and 7 bases at J, with 14 bases in the middle. CDR3 sequence reads: CASSPQEFGSNSPLHF. The CDR3 bases are TGTGCCAGCTCACCACAGGAGTTCGGTTCGAATTCACCCCTCCACTTT.

This sequence joins TRBV5-1 and TRBJ2-5; D perhaps matches TRBD2 (7 bases). The length of the CDR3 is 13 residues. Looked up from germline, CDR1 is SGHRS and CDR2 is YFSETQ. V shed 4 bases and J shed 5 bases, with 12 bases lying between them. The CDR3 region has the DNA TGCGCCAGCAGCCCGGGGGGCGGGGAGACCCAGTACTTC. Translation gives CASSPGGGETQYF.

V gene TRBV5-1 combines with J gene TRBJ1-3; tentative D call: TRBD1 (5 bases). The CDR3 loop spans 13 amino acids. The germline gives CDR1 SGHRS, CDR2 YFSETQ. Trimming removed 0 bases from V and 4 bases from J, with 5 bases in between. CDR3: CASSLGGGNTIYF. As DNA, the CDR3 is TGCGCCAGCAGCTTGGGGGGCGGAAACACCATATATTTT. Full variable domain (remainder filled in from reference TRBV5-1 and TRBJ1-3): KAGVTQTPRYLIKTRGQQVTLSCSPISGHRSVSWYQQTPGQGLQFLFEYFSETQRNKGNFPGRFSGRQFSNSRSEMNVSTLELGDSALYLCASSLGGGNTIYFGEGSWLTVV.

About this clone: Other DNA sequences in the sample encode the same CDR3. The genes are TRBV9 and TRBJ2-1; D gene ambiguous. This CDR3 is 15 amino acids long. Per germline, CDR1 SGDLS and CDR2 YYNGEE. The germline V and J ends were trimmed by 0 bases and 1 base, with 8 bases remaining between them. CDR3 nucleotide sequence: TGTGCCAGCAGCGTAGAGAGGTGGTCCTACAATGAGCAGTTCTTC. Residues: CASSVERWSYNEQFF. Complete variable domain (other parts from reference TRBV9 and TRBJ2-1): DSGVTQTPKHLITATGQRVTLRCSPRSGDLSVYWYQQSLDQGLQFLIQYYNGEERAKGNILERFSAQQFPDLHSELNLSSLELGDSALYFCASSVERWSYNEQFFGPGTRLTVL.

This chain links TRBV27 with TRBJ1-5, with D tentatively TRBD1 (5 bases). Germline V gene data show CDR1 as MNHEY and CDR2 as SMNVEV (reference sequence). V lost 5 bases and J lost 4, with 18 bases in between. CDR3 length: 16 residues. The CDR3 coding sequence is TGTGCCAGCAGTCCCAAAACCCCCCGGGGGAATCAGCCCCAGCATTTT. Translated, it gives CASSPKTPRGNQPQHF.

The V and J genes are TRBV5-1 and TRBJ2-1; 13 positions agree with TRBD2. V gave up 0 bases and J gave up 8 bases; unmatched junction bases: 5. This CDR3 contains 16 residues. CDR1 is SGHRS, CDR2 YFSETQ, per germline. DNA for the CDR3: TGCGCCAGCAGCTTGGAACTAGCGGGAGGGTTGGATGAGCAGTTCTTC. This translates into CASSLELAGGLDEQFF.